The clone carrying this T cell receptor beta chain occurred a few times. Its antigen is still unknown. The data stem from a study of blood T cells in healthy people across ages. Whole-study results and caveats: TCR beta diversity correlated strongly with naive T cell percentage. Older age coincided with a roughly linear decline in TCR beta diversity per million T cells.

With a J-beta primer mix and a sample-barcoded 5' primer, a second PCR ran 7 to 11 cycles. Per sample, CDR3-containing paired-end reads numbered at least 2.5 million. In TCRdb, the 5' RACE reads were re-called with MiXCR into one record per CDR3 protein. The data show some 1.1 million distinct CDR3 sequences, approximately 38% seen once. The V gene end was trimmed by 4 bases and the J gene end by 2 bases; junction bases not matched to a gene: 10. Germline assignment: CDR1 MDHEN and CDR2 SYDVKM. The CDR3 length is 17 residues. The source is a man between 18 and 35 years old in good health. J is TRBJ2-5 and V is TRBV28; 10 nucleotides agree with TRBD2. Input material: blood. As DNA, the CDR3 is TGTGCCAGCAGTTCCCCTACGACTAGCGGGCTTCAAGAGACCCAGTACTTC. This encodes CASSSPTTSGLQETQYF.